The clone carrying this T cell receptor (beta chain) was seen only a few times. Its cognate antigen is unknown. This specimen comes from a study of beta chain features in type 1 diabetes. Whole-study results and caveats: Among all four CD4+ subsets, Type 1 diabetes patients had TCRB CDR3s that were moderately but significantly shorter.

All of the isolated RNA was reverse transcribed, so expressed TCRB transcripts were sequenced. Clones were sequenced by immunoSEQ multiplex PCR, and TCRdb holds only the in-frame ones, with some missing. The repertoire holds under 900,000 clones, with 15% to 20% as singletons. The CDR3 totals 18 residues. Per donor, one heparinised blood draw averaged roughly 110 mL. CD4+ naive, central memory, regulatory and stem cell-like memory cells were sorted via CD45RO/CCR7/CD25/CD127/CD95/CD27. The sample taken for sequencing was naive CD4+ T cells from blood. The TCR was taken from a woman younger than 35 in good health. The V call is TRBV21-1, the J call TRBJ2-1; the listed D gene, TRBD2, was not tested against the DNA. TRBV21-1 is deemed a pseudogene. CDR3 region: CASRIKTSGRCLYNEQFF. The CDR3 DNA is TGTGCCAGCAGGATTAAGACTAGCGGGAGATGCTTGTACAATGAGCAGTTCTTC.